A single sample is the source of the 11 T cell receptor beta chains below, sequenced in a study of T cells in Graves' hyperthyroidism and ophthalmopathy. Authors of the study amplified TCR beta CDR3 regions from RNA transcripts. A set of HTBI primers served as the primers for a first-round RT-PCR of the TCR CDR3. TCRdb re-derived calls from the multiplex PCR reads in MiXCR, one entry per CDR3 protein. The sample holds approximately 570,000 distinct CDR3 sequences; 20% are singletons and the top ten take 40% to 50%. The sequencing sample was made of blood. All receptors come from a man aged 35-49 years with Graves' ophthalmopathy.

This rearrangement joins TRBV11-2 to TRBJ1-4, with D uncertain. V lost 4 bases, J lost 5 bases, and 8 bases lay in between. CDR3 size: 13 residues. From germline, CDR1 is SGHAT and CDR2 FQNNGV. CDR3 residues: CASSSTLNEKLFF. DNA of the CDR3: TGTGCCAGCAGCTCTACACTAAATGAAAAACTGTTTTTT.

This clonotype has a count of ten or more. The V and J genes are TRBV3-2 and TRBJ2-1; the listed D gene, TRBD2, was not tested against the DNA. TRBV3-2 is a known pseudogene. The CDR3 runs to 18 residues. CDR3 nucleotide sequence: TGTGCCAGCAGCCAAGAAGGCGGGACTAGCGGGAGGGGGGATGAGCAGTTCTTC. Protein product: CASSQEGGTSGRGDEQFF.

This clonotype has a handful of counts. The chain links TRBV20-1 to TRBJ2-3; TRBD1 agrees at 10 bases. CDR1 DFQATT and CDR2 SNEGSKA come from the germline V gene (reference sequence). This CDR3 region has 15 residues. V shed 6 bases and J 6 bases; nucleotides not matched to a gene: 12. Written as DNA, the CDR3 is TGCAGTGCAACAATCGGACAGGGGGGAATCGATACGCAGTATTTT. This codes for CSATIGQGGIDTQYF.

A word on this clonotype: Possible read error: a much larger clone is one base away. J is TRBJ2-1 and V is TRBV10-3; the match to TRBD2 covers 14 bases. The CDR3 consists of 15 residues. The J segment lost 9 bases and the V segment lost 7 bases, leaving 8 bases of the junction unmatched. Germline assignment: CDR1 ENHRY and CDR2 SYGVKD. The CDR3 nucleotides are TGTGCCATCAATGCGGGACTAGCGGGAGTGGGTGAGCAGTTCTTC. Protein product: CAINAGLAGVGEQFF.

The chain's CDR3 is CASSLDSGIYNEQFF. The CDR3 DNA reads as TGTGCCAGCAGCTTAGATAGCGGGATCTACAATGAGCAGTTCTTC. This sequence joins TRBV7-9 and TRBJ2-1; TRBD2 aligns across 8 bases. Germline-derived CDR1 and CDR2 are SEHNR and FQNEAQ (reference sequence). There are 15 residues in the CDR3. With 1 base clipped from V and 3 bases from J, the junction kept 2 bases outside the gene matches.

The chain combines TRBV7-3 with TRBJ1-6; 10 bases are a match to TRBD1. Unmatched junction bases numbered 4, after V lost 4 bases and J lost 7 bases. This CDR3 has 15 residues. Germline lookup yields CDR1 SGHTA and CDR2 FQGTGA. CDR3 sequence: CASSSTGQGNSPLHF. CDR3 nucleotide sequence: TGTGCCAGCAGCTCAACGGGACAGGGGAATTCACCCCTCCACTTT.

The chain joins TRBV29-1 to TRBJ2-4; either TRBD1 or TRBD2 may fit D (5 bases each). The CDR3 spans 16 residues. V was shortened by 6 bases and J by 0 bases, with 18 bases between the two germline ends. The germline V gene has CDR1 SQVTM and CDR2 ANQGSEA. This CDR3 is CSVSGTDALAKNIQYF. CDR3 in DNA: TGCAGCGTATCCGGGACGGATGCACTAGCCAAAAACATTCAGTACTTC. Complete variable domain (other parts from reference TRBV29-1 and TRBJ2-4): SAVISQKPSRDICQRGTSLTIQCQVDSQVTMMFWYRQQPGQSLTLIATANQGSEATYESGFVIDKFPISRPNLTFSTLTVSNMSPEDSSIYLCSVSGTDALAKNIQYFGAGTRLSVL.

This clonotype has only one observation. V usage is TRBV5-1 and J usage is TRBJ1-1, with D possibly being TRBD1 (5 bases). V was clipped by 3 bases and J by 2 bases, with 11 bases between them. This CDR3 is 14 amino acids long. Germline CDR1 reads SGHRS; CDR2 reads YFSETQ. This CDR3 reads CASSWQGVNTEAFF. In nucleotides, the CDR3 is TGCGCCAGCAGCTGGCAGGGAGTTAACACTGAAGCTTTCTTT.

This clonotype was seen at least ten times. The CDR3 DNA follows: TGTGCCTGGAGAGTCCGGGGCGTGAAGAACACTGAAGCTTTCTTT. This codes for CAWRVRGVKNTEAFF. The chain recombines TRBV30 with TRBJ1-1; D may be TRBD1 (5 bases). Germline CDR1 is GTSNPN and CDR2 is SVGIG (reference sequence). The germline V and J ends were trimmed by 3 bases and 1 base, with 15 bases remaining between them. The length of the CDR3 is 15 residues.

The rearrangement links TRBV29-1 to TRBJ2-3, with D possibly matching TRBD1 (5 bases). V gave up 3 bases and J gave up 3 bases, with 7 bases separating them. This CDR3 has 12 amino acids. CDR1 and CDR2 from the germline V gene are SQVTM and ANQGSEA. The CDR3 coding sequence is TGCAGCGTTGAGGGGCTGACAGATACGCAGTATTTT. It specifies CSVEGLTDTQYF.

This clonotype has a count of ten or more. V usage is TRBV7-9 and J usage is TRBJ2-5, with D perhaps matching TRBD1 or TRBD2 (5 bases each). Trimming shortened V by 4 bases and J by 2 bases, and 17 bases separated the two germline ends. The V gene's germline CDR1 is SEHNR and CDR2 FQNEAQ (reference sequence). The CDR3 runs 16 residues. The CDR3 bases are TGTGCCAGCAGCTCCCCGGGACGGATGATTCAAGAGACCCAGTACTTC. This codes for CASSSPGRMIQETQYF.